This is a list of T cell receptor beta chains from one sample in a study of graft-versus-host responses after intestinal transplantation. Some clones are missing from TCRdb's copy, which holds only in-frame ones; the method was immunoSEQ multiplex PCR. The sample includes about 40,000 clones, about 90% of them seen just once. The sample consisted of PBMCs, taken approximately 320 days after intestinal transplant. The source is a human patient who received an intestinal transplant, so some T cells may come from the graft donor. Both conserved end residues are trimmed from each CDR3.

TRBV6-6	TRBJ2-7	ASSYSRTAYEQY
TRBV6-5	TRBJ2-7	ASTGTSGRAYEQY
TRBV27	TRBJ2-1	ASSLSGTYNEQF
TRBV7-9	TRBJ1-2	ASSFGGGSPYGYT
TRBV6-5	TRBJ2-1	ASSPGLVNEQF
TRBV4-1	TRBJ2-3	ASSQTQLGSTDTQY
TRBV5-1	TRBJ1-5	ASSSASPTGTYNQPQH
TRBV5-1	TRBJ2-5	ASSLGGARETQY
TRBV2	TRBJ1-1	ASSEEAPNTEAF
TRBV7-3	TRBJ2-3	ASSLSEFSDTQY
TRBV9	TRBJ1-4	ASSVGSTATNEKLF
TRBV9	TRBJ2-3	ASSEGGDTTDTQY
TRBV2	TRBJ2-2	ASRLTGGGELF
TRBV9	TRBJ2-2	ASSVALLPGELF
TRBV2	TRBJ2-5	ASSPARASAQETQY
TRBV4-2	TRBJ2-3	ASSQGLAVTDTQY
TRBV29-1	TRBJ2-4	SVGGAKNIQY
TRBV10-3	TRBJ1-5	AIRRRSNQPQH
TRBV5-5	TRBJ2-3	ASSSLLTSGGASTDTQY
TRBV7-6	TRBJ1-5	ASSHDPNQPQH
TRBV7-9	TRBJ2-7	ASSPGGGYYEQY
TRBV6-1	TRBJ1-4	AGSGGTETNEKLF
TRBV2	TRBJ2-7	ASSEAQLAGGYEQY
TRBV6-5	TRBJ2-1	ASRERGGYNEQF
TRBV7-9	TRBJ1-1	ASSLAWEVRAEAF
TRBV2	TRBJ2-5	ASRAYRDSQETQY
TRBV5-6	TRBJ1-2	ASSHLDREGDYGYT
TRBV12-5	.	ASGKPGSYEQY
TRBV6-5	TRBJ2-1	ASSYFGGSSYEQF
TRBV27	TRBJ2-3	ASSTLGFTDTQY